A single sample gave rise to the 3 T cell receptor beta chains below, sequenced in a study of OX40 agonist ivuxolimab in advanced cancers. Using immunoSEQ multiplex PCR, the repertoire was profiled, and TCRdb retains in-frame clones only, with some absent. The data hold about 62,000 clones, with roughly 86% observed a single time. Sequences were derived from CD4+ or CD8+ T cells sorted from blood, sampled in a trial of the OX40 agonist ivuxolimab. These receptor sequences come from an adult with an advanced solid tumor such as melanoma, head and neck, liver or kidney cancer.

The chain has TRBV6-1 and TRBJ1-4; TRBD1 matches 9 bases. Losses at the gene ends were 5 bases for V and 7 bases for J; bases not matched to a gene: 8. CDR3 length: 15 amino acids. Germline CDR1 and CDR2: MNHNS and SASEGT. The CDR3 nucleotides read TGTGCCAGCAGTTTACCACGGGACAGGGCTGAAAAACTGTTTTTT. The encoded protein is CASSLPRDRAEKLFF.

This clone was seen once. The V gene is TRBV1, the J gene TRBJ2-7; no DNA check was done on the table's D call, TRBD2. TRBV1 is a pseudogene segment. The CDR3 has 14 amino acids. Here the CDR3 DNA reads TGCACCAGCAGCATCCAGGGAGGGGTCGCCGAGCAGTACTTC. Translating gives CTSSIQGGVAEQYF.

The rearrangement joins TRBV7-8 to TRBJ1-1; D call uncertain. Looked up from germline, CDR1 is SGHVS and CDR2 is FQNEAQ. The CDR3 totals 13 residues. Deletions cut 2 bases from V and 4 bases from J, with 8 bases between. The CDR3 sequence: CASSLSSPTEAFF. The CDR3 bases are TGTGCCAGCAGCTTATCGTCCCCCACTGAAGCTTTCTTT.